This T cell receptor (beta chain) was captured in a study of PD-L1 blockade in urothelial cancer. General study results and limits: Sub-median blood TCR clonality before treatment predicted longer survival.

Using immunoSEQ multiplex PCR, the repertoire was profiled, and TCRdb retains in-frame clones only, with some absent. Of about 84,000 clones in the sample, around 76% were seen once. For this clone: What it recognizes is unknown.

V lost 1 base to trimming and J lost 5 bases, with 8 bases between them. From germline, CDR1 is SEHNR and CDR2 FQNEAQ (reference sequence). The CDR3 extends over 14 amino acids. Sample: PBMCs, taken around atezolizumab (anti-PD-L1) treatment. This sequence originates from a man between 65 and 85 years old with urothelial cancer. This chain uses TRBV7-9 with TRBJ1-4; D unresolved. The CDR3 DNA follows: TGTGCCAGCAGCTTAGTGGCCGGGAATGAAAAACTGTTTTTT. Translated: CASSLVAGNEKLFF. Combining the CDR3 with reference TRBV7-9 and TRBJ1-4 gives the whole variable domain DTGVSQNPRHKITKRGQNVTFRCDPISEHNRLYWYRQTLGQGPEFLTYFQNEAQLEKSRLLSDRFSAERPKGSFSTLEIQRTEQGDSAMYLCASSLVAGNEKLFFGSGTQLSVL.